There are a few counts of the clone carrying this T cell receptor (beta chain). The antigen remains undetermined. The sample comes from a study of cytomegalovirus exposure and HLA in healthy donors. Study-level information: Unique TCR beta sequences numbering some 110 million came from about 179 million T cells in an earlier analysis. Points from the study as a whole: TRBV6-2, TRBV6-3 and some other V segments were unresolvable in 87-base-pair reads. In a later analysis, V- and J-gene trimming of beta chains associated with a DCLRE1C missense variant, replicated independently.

Primers included in the PCR were 60 Vbeta and 13 Jbeta primers. This table comes from immunoSEQ multiplex PCR, and its TCRdb copy is limited to in-frame clones, with some not included. Altogether 95,000 to 150,000 clones are present, about 62% being singletons, with the ten largest covering approximately 8%. The donors comprised healthy bone marrow donors. The germline CDR1 and CDR2 sequences are SNHLY and FYNNEI. This CDR3 is 13 amino acids long. The V and J ends lost 2 bases and 6 bases, in that order; junction bases with no gene match: 2. The rearrangement links TRBV2 to TRBJ2-7; TRBD2 matches 9 bases. This receptor was identified in a woman in her forties in good health and CMV-seropositive. The sample taken for sequencing was PBMCs. CDR3 protein: CASSEQTSGEQYF. CDR3 nucleotide sequence: TGTGCCAGCAGTGAACAGACTAGCGGCGAGCAGTACTTC.